The 21 T cell receptor beta chains listed next were all sequenced from one sample in a study of blood T cells in healthy people across ages. Primed by a sample-barcoded 5' primer and a J-beta primer mix, a second PCR proceeded for about 7 to 11 cycles. MiXCR was run by TCRdb on the 5' RACE reads, yielding one entry per CDR3 protein. The sample contains around 520,000 distinct CDR3 sequences, 25% to 35% of which appear only once. The same sample was also studied in work on T cells of mothers and their children.

Sequenced sample: blood. These receptors all come from a boy aged 2 to 9 in good health.

This chain links TRBV10-3 with TRBJ2-5; the D call may be TRBD1 or TRBD2 (7 bases each). The germline CDR1 and CDR2 sequences are ENHRY and SYGVKD. Between the trimmed V and J ends, which lost 10 bases and 3 bases, there was a span of 24 bases. CDR3 size: 16 residues. CDR3 in amino acids: CASRTTGEGAKETQYF. CDR3 sequence (DNA): TGTGCCAGCAGAACCACAGGGGAGGGGGCCAAAGAGACCCAGTACTTC.

This clonotype turned up a few times. The chain recombines TRBV29-1 with TRBJ1-1; TRBD1 aligns across 11 bases. The CDR3 runs to 14 residues. With V trimmed by 5 bases and J by 6 bases, 8 bases remained unmatched. In germline, CDR1 is SQVTM, CDR2 ANQGSEA. CDR3 loop: CSVWSGQGGAEAFF. The CDR3 bases are TGCAGCGTTTGGTCGGGACAGGGGGGTGCTGAAGCTTTCTTT. The full variable domain, its missing parts supplied by reference TRBV29-1 and TRBJ1-1, is SAVISQKPSRDICQRGTSLTIQCQVDSQVTMMFWYRQQPGQSLTLIATANQGSEATYESGFVIDKFPISRPNLTFSTLTVSNMSPEDSSIYLCSVWSGQGGAEAFFGQGTRLTVV.

V usage is TRBV12-3 or TRBV12-4 and J usage is TRBJ2-3; 7 positions match TRBD1. V gave up 4 bases and J gave up 4 bases; unmatched junction bases: 5. CDR3 length equals 14 residues. The DNA for the CDR3 is TGTGCCAGCAGTTCCTGGGACAGCTCAGATACGCAGTATTTT. Translation: CASSSWDSSDTQYF.

This clonotype was counted between two and nine times. The CDR3 sequence is CASSSWTGMNTEAFF. Here the CDR3 DNA reads TGTGCCAGCAGCAGCTGGACAGGTATGAACACTGAAGCTTTCTTT. This chain uses TRBV3-1 with TRBJ1-1, with 7 bases fitting TRBD1. Germline trimming cut 5 bases from V and 0 bases from J; bases unmatched to any gene: 6. Per the germline V gene, CDR1 is LGHDT and CDR2 is YNNKEL (reference sequence). The CDR3 sequence is 15 residues long. Full variable domain (rest looked up from reference TRBV3-1 and TRBJ1-1): DTAVSQTPKYLVTQMGNDKSIKCEQNLGHDTMYWYKQDSKKFLKIMFSYNNKELIINETVPNRFSPKSPDKAHLNLHINSLELGDSAVYFCASSSWTGMNTEAFFGQGTRLTVV.

The V call is TRBV7-9, the J call TRBJ1-1; D gene unclear. The CDR3 is made up of 12 amino acids. Trimming took off 6 bases at V and 7 bases at J, with 12 bases between the two ends. CDR1 and CDR2 from the germline V gene are SEHNR and FQNEAQ (reference sequence). The DNA of the CDR3 is TGTGCCAGCAGTCGCTATAGGAGTGAAGCTTTCTTT. Amino acid sequence: CASSRYRSEAFF.

In its sample, this clonotype was seen many times. The chain couples TRBV3-1 to TRBJ2-7; D not resolved. Trimming removed 6 bases from V and 0 bases from J, with 9 bases in between. CDR1 LGHDT and CDR2 YNNKEL come from the germline V gene (reference sequence). The CDR3 is 13 amino acids. This CDR3 reads CASSPANSYEQYF. CDR3 coding DNA: TGTGCCAGCAGTCCCGCCAACTCCTACGAGCAGTACTTC.

Only a few counts were recorded for this clonotype. This chain joins TRBV24-1 and TRBJ2-3, with a tentative D call TRBD2 (6 bases). Trimming left V 6 bases short and J 1 base short, with 10 bases between. This CDR3 spans 14 amino acids. The germline V gene encodes CDR1 KGHDR and CDR2 SFDVKD. This CDR3 is CATSWRGGTDTQYF. In DNA, the CDR3 is TGTGCCACCAGTTGGAGGGGAGGCACAGATACGCAGTATTTT.

This clonotype was picked up many times. This rearrangement joins TRBV12-3 or TRBV12-4 to TRBJ1-4; 10 bases map to TRBD1. The length of the CDR3 is 18 residues. The junction had 15 bases not matched to a gene; V was cut back by 5 bases and J by 6 bases. The chain's CDR3 is CASSTRGQGPQPYEKLFF. CDR3 nucleotide sequence: TGTGCCAGCAGTACCCGGGGACAGGGGCCTCAACCCTATGAAAAACTGTTTTTT.

The chain uses TRBV18 and TRBJ1-1; 9 bases are shared with TRBD1. Trimming removed 9 bases from V and 4 bases from J; junction bases left unmatched: 6. The CDR3 covers 13 residues. Germline V CDR1 and CDR2: KGHSH, LQKENI. The CDR3 DNA sequence: TGTGCCAGTACCACAGGGGGCCTCACTGAAGCTTTCTTT. It specifies CASTTGGLTEAFF.

This clonotype was counted only a few times. The chain links TRBV20-1 to TRBJ1-4, with 7 bases identical to TRBD1. V lost 1 base to trimming and J lost 10 bases; unmatched junction nucleotides: 9. The CDR3 is 14 residues long. Germline V CDR1 and CDR2: DFQATT, SNEGSKA (reference sequence). As DNA, the CDR3 is TGCAGTGCTAGAGTTAACAGGGGACGCGGAAAACTGTTTTTT. Encoded protein: CSARVNRGRGKLFF.

The V call is TRBV20-1, the J call TRBJ2-5; D ambiguous. CDR3 length: 17 amino acids. Germline V lookup: CDR1 DFQATT, CDR2 SNEGSKA (reference sequence). V lost 2 bases and J 2 bases, leaving 21 bases between the germline ends. The CDR3 protein is CSARKGWSTLPQETQYF. The CDR3 DNA sequence: TGCAGTGCTAGAAAAGGCTGGAGCACTTTGCCACAAGAGACCCAGTACTTC.

The chain combines TRBV29-1 with TRBJ1-2; unclear D gene. CDR1 and CDR2 from the germline V gene are SQVTM and ANQGSEA. CDR3 length: 11 residues. The V and J ends lost 4 bases and 8 bases respectively, with 11 bases between them. Here the CDR3 DNA reads TGCAGCGTTGGGGCGTCCCAGGGCTACACCTTC. Residues: CSVGASQGYTF.

This clonotype was seen a handful of times. This chain uses TRBV2 with TRBJ2-2; TRBD1 agrees at 7 bases. The CDR3 consists of 13 residues. Germline-derived CDR1 and CDR2 are SNHLY and FYNNEI. V lost 4 bases, J lost 6 bases, and 2 bases stayed unmatched. This chain's CDR3 is CASSAQGAGELFF. The DNA for the CDR3 is TGTGCCAGCAGTGCGCAGGGGGCCGGGGAGCTGTTTTTT.

This clonotype was observed a few times. V gene TRBV9 combines with J gene TRBJ1-1; D is ambiguous. Trimming removed 4 bases from V and 1 base from J, with 11 bases in between. The CDR3 runs 14 residues. From germline, CDR1 is SGDLS and CDR2 YYNGEE. The CDR3 sequence: CASSSRTENTEAFF. In DNA, the CDR3 is TGTGCCAGCAGCTCCAGGACGGAGAACACTGAAGCTTTCTTT.

CDR3 DNA sequence: TGTGCCAGCAGCTACCGATCAGGGGCAGAGACCCAGTACTTC. This codes for CASSYRSGAETQYF. The V call is TRBV7-2, the J call TRBJ2-5; tentative D call: TRBD1 (6 bases). CDR1 SGHTA and CDR2 FQGNSA come from the germline V gene. V lost 4 bases, J lost 4 bases, and 13 bases lay in between. The CDR3 extends over 14 amino acids.

In its sample, this clonotype was seen a few times. The chain uses TRBV6-1 and TRBJ2-7; 7 nucleotides line up with TRBD2. The CDR3 runs to 13 residues. The germline gives CDR1 MNHNS, CDR2 SASEGT. V lost 1 base to trimming and J lost 6 bases; unmatched junction nucleotides: 3. CDR3 protein: CASSEGGGFEQYF. CDR3 in DNA: TGTGCCAGCAGTGAAGGGGGGGGGTTCGAGCAGTACTTC.

This clonotype was counted a single time. One end of the junction fails to match germline, which may point to a read error. The genes are TRBV3-1 and TRBJ2-5; 8 bases agree with TRBD2. The CDR3 extends over 14 amino acids. Germline-derived CDR1 and CDR2 are LGHDT and YNNKEL (reference sequence). This chain's CDR3 is CTSSQDSAGTSRIF. DNA for the CDR3: TGTACCAGCAGCCAAGATTCAGCCGGGACTAGTCGAATCTTC.

The V call is TRBV5-1, the J call TRBJ2-1; D may be TRBD1 (5 bases). The tail of the sequence fits TRBJ2-7 better, so the J call may be wrong. Germline lookup yields CDR1 SGHRS and CDR2 YFSETQ. The CDR3 sequence is 13 residues long. The CDR3 DNA reads as TGCGCCAGCGCTCCCGACAGAGCCTACGAGCAGTACTTC. Its protein is CASAPDRAYEQYF.

This clonotype was detected only a few times. The CDR3 region is CASTIGWNTEAFF. CDR3 DNA sequence: TGTGCCAGCACCATCGGTTGGAACACTGAAGCTTTCTTT. The chain combines TRBV12-3 or TRBV12-4 with TRBJ1-1; D not resolved. The CDR3 covers 13 residues. V lost 7 bases and J 1 base, leaving 10 bases between the germline ends.

This clonotype was seen a handful of times. The chain couples TRBV2 to TRBJ2-3; 8 bases agree with TRBD2. The CDR3 extends over 15 amino acids. Germline values: CDR1 SNHLY, CDR2 FYNNEI. V was pared by 7 bases and J by 0 bases, with 6 bases of the junction left unmatched. CDR3 DNA sequence: TGTGCCAGCAAGCTTAGCGGGACTAGCACAGATACGCAGTATTTT. Its protein product is CASKLSGTSTDTQYF.

This clonotype was seen a few times. The chain joins TRBV10-3 to TRBJ2-5, with TRBD2 matching over 9 bases. CDR1 and CDR2 from the germline V gene are ENHRY and SYGVKD. The CDR3 is 15 amino acids. With 5 bases clipped from V and 3 bases from J, the junction kept 7 bases outside the gene matches. This chain's CDR3 is CAISLSSSGKETQYF. CDR3 DNA: TGTGCCATCAGTTTAAGTTCTAGCGGGAAAGAGACCCAGTACTTC.